The text below deals with one T cell receptor (beta chain). V lost 2 bases and J 3 bases, leaving 16 bases between the germline ends. Per germline, CDR1 SEHNR and CDR2 FQNEAQ (reference sequence). The CDR3 covers 16 residues. The entry originates in a study of cytomegalovirus exposure and HLA in healthy donors. A multiplex PCR was run with 60 Vbeta primers and 13 Jbeta primers. The protocol was immunoSEQ multiplex PCR, while the TCRdb copy is restricted to in-frame clones and leaves out a portion. The sample records 150,000 to 200,000 clones, roughly 74% being singletons. The V gene is TRBV7-9, the J gene TRBJ1-1, with D hard to call. This receptor was identified in a woman in her thirties in good health and CMV-seronegative. Material: PBMCs. The CDR3 loop is CASSLSRNRRDTEAFF. DNA for the CDR3: TGTGCCAGCAGCTTAAGTCGCAACCGACGGGACACTGAAGCTTTCTTT.